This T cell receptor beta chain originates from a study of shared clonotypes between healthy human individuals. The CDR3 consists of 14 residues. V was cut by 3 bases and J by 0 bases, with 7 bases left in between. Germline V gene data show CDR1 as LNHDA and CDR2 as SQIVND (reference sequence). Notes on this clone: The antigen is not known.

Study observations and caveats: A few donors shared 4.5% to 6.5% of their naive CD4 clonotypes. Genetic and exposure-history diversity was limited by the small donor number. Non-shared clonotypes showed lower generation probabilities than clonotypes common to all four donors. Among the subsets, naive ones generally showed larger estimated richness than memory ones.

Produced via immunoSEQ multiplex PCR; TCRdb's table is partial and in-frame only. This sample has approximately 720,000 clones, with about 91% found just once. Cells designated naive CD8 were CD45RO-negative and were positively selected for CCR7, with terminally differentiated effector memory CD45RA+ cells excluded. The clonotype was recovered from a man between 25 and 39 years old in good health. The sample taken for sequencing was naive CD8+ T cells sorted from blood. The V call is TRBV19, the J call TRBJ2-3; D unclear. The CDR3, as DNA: TGTGCCAGTAGTATGTCTACTAGCACAGATACGCAGTATTTT. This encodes CASSMSTSTDTQYF.